This T cell receptor beta chain was sequenced for a study of cytomegalovirus exposure and HLA in healthy donors. Both 60 Vbeta primers and 13 Jbeta primers went into the PCR. Sequencing was performed with immunoSEQ multiplex PCR; in TCRdb, only in-frame clones are kept and a portion is missing. Altogether around 170,000 clones are present, around 86% being singletons, with the ten largest covering approximately 0.8%. Remarks on this clone: The antigen remains undetermined.

Study findings and constraints: The study labeled more than 150 TCR beta chains cytomegalovirus-associated.

With 1 base clipped from V and 2 bases from J, the junction kept 6 bases outside the gene matches. The CDR3 runs 17 residues. Per the germline V gene, CDR1 is MGHDK and CDR2 is SYGVNS. This clonotype was obtained from a woman aged 18-29 years in good health and CMV-seronegative. This sequence joins TRBV25-1 and TRBJ2-3, with TRBD2 matching over 10 bases. Material: PBMCs. In DNA form, the CDR3 reads TGTGCCAGCAGTGAATTTGGGCTAGCGGGAGACACAGATACGCAGTATTTT. The encoded protein is CASSEFGLAGDTDTQYF.